The clone carrying this TCR beta chain has only a few counts. The data were taken from a study of human T cells and chemical hapten exposure. As for time point: patch test 1, 2 weeks after DPC sensitization. Stated treatment: therapeutic diphenylcyclopropenone sensitization with weekly scalp DPC. Unseparated into fractions, whole blood served as the source from which total RNA was extracted. The CDR3 extends over 15 amino acids. Germline V CDR1 and CDR2: DFQATT, SNEGSKA (reference sequence). V dropped 2 bases and J dropped 2; count of bases not matched to a gene: 5. From the RACE reads, TCRdb called clonotypes with MiXCR, one entry per CDR3 protein. Here the sample spans 50,000 or so distinct CDR3 sequences, 8% to 13% being singletons.

This sample comprised whole blood, obtained in connection with sensitization to the hapten diphenylcyclopropenone (DPC). This TCR derives from a woman aged 40-49 years with alopecia areata. Some clones in this sample may be carry-over from other donors' samples. The chain combines TRBV20-1 with TRBJ2-1; TRBD2 agrees at 8 bases. CDR3 DNA: TGCAGTGCTAGAAGAGCGGGGGACCCCTACAATGAGCAGTTCTTC. Residues: CSARRAGDPYNEQFF.